This is a list of T cell receptor beta chains from one sample in a study of OX40 agonist ivuxolimab in advanced cancers. Sequencing was performed with immunoSEQ multiplex PCR; in TCRdb, only in-frame clones are kept and a portion is missing. The repertoire holds under 40,000 clones, with about three quarters as singletons. The source material was CD4+ or CD8+ T cells sorted from blood, sampled in a trial of the OX40 agonist ivuxolimab. The source is an adult with an advanced solid tumor such as melanoma, head and neck, liver or kidney cancer. CDR3s include the opening cysteine and the closing phenylalanine or tryptophan. A D gene is named only where the DNA matches it firmly. Size is stated for part of the rows, as once, few or many counts, or as a class when the clone is expanded.

d_gene	len	abundance	v_gene	j_gene	CDR3aa	CDR3nt
.	13	once	TRBV30	TRBJ2-7	CAWSRGPTYEQYF	TGTGCCTGGAGTAGGGGACCTACCTACGAGCAGTACTTC
.	18	.	TRBV7-9	TRBJ2-7	CASSLLGLDWRSSYEQYF	TGTGCCAGCAGCTTATTGGGTCTGGACTGGAGGAGCTCCTACGAGCAGTACTTC
TRBD1	14	once	TRBV18	TRBJ1-5	CASSPTGDNQPQHF	TGTGCCAGCTCACCAACAGGGGACAATCAGCCCCAGCATTTT
.	13	.	TRBV9	TRBJ2-5	CASSAVAPETQYF	TGTGCCAGCAGCGCCGTAGCCCCAGAGACCCAGTACTTC
.	15	.	TRBV5-4	TRBJ1-1	CASSSPGPVNTEAFF	TGTGCCAGCAGCTCTCCAGGGCCCGTAAACACTGAAGCTTTCTTT
TRBD2	16	.	TRBV4-3	TRBJ2-7	CASSQGTLGSGSEQYF	TGCGCCAGCAGCCAAGGGACCCTGGGTAGCGGGAGCGAGCAGTACTTC
TRBD1	15	.	TRBV7-9	TRBJ1-2	CASSTPGQGPYGYTF	TGTGCCAGCAGCACTCCGGGACAGGGACCCTATGGCTACACCTTC
.	14	.	TRBV27	TRBJ1-2	CASSSPGPNYGYTF	TGTGCCAGCAGTTCCCCCGGCCCCAACTATGGCTACACCTTC
.	15	.	TRBV6-1	TRBJ1-5	CASSEGGNSNQPQHF	TGTGCCAGCAGTGAAGGTGGGAATAGCAATCAGCCCCAGCATTTT
.	15	.	TRBV10-3	TRBJ2-7	CAISESAQGVYEQYF	TGTGCCATCAGTGAGTCAGCACAGGGAGTCTACGAGCAGTACTTC
TRBD2	13	.	TRBV7-3	TRBJ2-3	CASSRTSVDTQYF	TGTGCCAGCAGCCGGACTAGCGTAGATACGCAGTATTTT
TRBD2	13	once	TRBV7-8	TRBJ2-7	CASSPPSGTEQYF	TGTGCCAGCAGCCCCCCCAGCGGGACCGAGCAGTACTTC
.	19	.	TRBV28	TRBJ2-2	CASSLYAVGGPVNTGELFF	TGTGCCAGCAGTTTATACGCTGTCGGTGGGCCTGTGAACACCGGGGAGCTGTTTTTT
TRBD1	14	.	TRBV6-5	TRBJ1-1	CATQKPTGSTEAFF	TGTGCCACACAGAAACCGACAGGGAGCACTGAAGCTTTCTTT
.	15	.	TRBV5-1	TRBJ2-6	CASSLGQNGANVLTF	TGCGCCAGCAGCTTGGGACAGAATGGGGCCAACGTCCTGACTTTC
TRBD1	15	.	TRBV7-3	TRBJ1-1	CASSKGAPSNTEAFF	TGTGCCAGCAGCAAGGGGGCCCCATCGAACACTGAAGCTTTCTTT
.	13	.	TRBV29-1	TRBJ1-5	CSVVRGEDQPQHF	TGCAGCGTTGTAAGGGGGGAGGATCAGCCCCAGCATTTT
TRBD2	14	.	TRBV28	TRBJ2-3	CASRLAGVTDTQYF	TGTGCCAGCAGGTTGGCGGGAGTGACAGATACGCAGTATTTT
.	15	.	TRBV19	TRBJ2-7	CASSIGARTLYEQYF	TGTGCCAGTAGTATTGGAGCCCGAACTCTTTACGAGCAGTACTTC
TRBD1	15	.	TRBV30	TRBJ2-1	CAWTPLDRAPGEQFF	TGTGCCTGGACTCCGCTGGACAGGGCGCCTGGTGAGCAGTTCTTC
TRBD2	14	.	TRBV25-1	TRBJ2-7	CASTTGTSFHEQYF	TGTGCCAGCACCACGGGGACTAGTTTCCACGAGCAGTACTTC
TRBD1	17	.	TRBV28	TRBJ1-4	CASSPPGTGLHNEKLFF	TGTGCCAGCAGCCCACCCGGGACAGGGCTGCATAATGAAAAACTGTTTTTT